These 18 T cell receptor beta chains originate from one sample sequenced in a study of T cell repertoires in cytomegalovirus infection. TCRdb independently ran MiXCR on the reads; one entry per CDR3 protein. The repertoire includes approximately 730,000 distinct CDR3 sequences, roughly 36% of them detected once, and 18% sits in the top ten. What these receptors recognize is not known. The sequenced sample was cultured PBMCs, obtained from culture after CMV antigen stimulation. These receptors were obtained from a human donor in good health (CMV status not recorded). Some clones in this sample may be carry-over from other donors' samples.

In this sample, this clonotype turned up a few times. V usage is TRBV20-1 and J usage is TRBJ1-1; D is perhaps TRBD1 (6 bases). The V end was cut by 4 bases, the J end by 0 bases, with 21 bases between. This CDR3 has 17 amino acids. CDR1 is DFQATT and CDR2 is SNEGSKA in the germline V gene (reference sequence). The chain's CDR3 is CSANGGAGSSMNTEAFF. In nucleotides, the CDR3 is TGCAGTGCTAATGGGGGGGCAGGGAGTTCCATGAACACTGAAGCTTTCTTT.

This clonotype has more than one count but fewer than ten. CDR3 region: CASSLVSGKGQGYTF. The CDR3 DNA is TGTGCCAGCAGCTTAGTGTCGGGCAAGGGTCAAGGCTACACCTTC. The J gene is TRBJ1-2, the V gene TRBV7-6, with D unclear. The germline V gene encodes CDR1 SGHVS and CDR2 FNYEAQ. V dropped 1 base and J dropped 8 bases, with 17 bases sitting between them. The CDR3 sequence is 15 residues long.

This clonotype was observed many times. CDR3 sequence: CASSPGPGNTEAFF. CDR3 in DNA: TGTGCCAGCTCCCCCGGACCCGGGAACACTGAAGCTTTCTTT. J is TRBJ1-1 and V is TRBV7-8; D call uncertain. This CDR3 is built from 14 residues. V was trimmed by 8 bases and J by 1 base, leaving 14 bases between them. Germline V lookup: CDR1 SGHVS, CDR2 FQNEAQ.

The table lists this clonotype with a few counts. This chain links TRBV27 with TRBJ2-7; unclear D gene. Germline V gene data show CDR1 as MNHEY and CDR2 as SMNVEV (reference sequence). CDR3 length: 12 residues. Trimming removed 8 bases at V and 5 bases at J, with 13 bases between. The CDR3 loop is CASGQVKDEQYF. The CDR3 bases are TGTGCCAGCGGGCAGGTTAAAGACGAGCAGTACTTC.

The V call is TRBV7-8, the J call TRBJ1-5; D gene ambiguous. The germline CDR1 and CDR2 sequences are SGHVS and FQNEAQ. The length of the CDR3 is 12 residues. V was pared by 6 bases and J by 9 bases, with 12 bases between. The CDR3 reads CASSLPLRPQHF. In DNA, the CDR3 is TGTGCCAGCAGTCTCCCCCTGCGGCCCCAGCATTTT.

This clonotype was counted many times. The chain links TRBV7-2 to TRBJ2-5; D is unclear. Germline-derived CDR1 and CDR2 are SGHTA and FQGNSA. The CDR3 length is 15 residues. The ends were cut back, 5 bases at V and 5 bases at J, with 18 bases in the middle. The CDR3 protein is CASSRSKGSVETQYF. The CDR3, as DNA: TGTGCCAGCAGCCGTTCGAAAGGGTCTGTGGAGACCCAGTACTTC.

The genes are TRBV5-6 and TRBJ2-5; D possibly corresponds to TRBD1 (5 bases). The CDR3 is 15 amino acids. Germline CDR1 reads SGHDT; CDR2 reads YYEEEE. Deletions cut 0 bases from V and 4 bases from J, with 13 bases between. The CDR3 nucleotides read TGTGCCAGCAGCTTGGATTTAGGGGTGGGAGAGACCCAGTACTTC. This encodes CASSLDLGVGETQYF.

Points on this clonotype: Given a much more abundant clone one base away, this may be a read error. The rearrangement uses TRBV6-5 and TRBJ1-4; 10 positions agree with TRBD1. V lost 6 bases, J lost 4 bases, and 2 bases stayed unmatched. The CDR3 runs 14 residues. Germline CDR1 reads MNHEY; CDR2 reads SVGAGI. The CDR3: CASSWDRGNEKLFF. CDR3 coding DNA: TGTGCCAGCAGCTGGGACAGGGGTAATGAAAAACTGTTTTTT.

This rearrangement joins TRBV6-2 or TRBV6-3 to TRBJ1-5; D is perhaps TRBD1 (5 bases). The CDR3 runs to 13 residues. Germline CDR1 and CDR2: MNHEY and SVGEGT. The V and J ends lost 6 bases and 4 bases respectively, with 10 bases between them. CDR3 coding DNA: TGTGCCAGCAGGCGGGACCCTAATCAGCCCCAGCATTTT. Translation gives CASRRDPNQPQHF.

The chain couples TRBV7-2 to TRBJ2-7; 7 bases are a match to TRBD1. V was clipped by 5 bases and J by 3 bases; unmatched bases: 10. CDR1 is SGHTA and CDR2 is FQGNSA in the germline V gene. CDR3 length: 15 residues. The CDR3 region has the DNA TGTGCCAGCAGCGTAGGGGGCAGTGGGATCTACGAGCAGTACTTC. Translated, it gives CASSVGGSGIYEQYF.

The V and J genes are TRBV15 and TRBJ2-4, with D perhaps TRBD1 or TRBD2 (5 bases each). Per germline, CDR1 LNHNV and CDR2 YYDKDF (reference sequence). V was cut by 4 bases and J by 7 bases, with 11 bases left in between. The CDR3 is made up of 13 amino acids. The chain's CDR3 is CATSMGTSNIQYF. Here the CDR3 DNA reads TGTGCCACCAGCATGGGGACGTCCAACATTCAGTACTTC.

Only a few counts were recorded for this clonotype. The chain recombines TRBV5-5 with TRBJ2-7, with D possibly TRBD2 on 5 matching bases. Trimming removed 1 base at V and 12 bases at J, with 14 bases between. The germline gives CDR1 SGHKS, CDR2 YYEKEE (reference sequence). The CDR3 sequence is 12 residues long. In DNA, the CDR3 is TGTGCCAGCAGCTTGTTTCTTGAGCGGTGGTACTTC. This encodes CASSLFLERWYF.

A few counts support this clonotype. V gene TRBV6-6 combines with J gene TRBJ1-1, with D unclear. Germline V gene data show CDR1 as MNHNY and CDR2 as SVGAGI (reference sequence). CDR3 length equals 13 residues. Trimming took 6 bases from V and 2 from J, leaving 10 bases between them. This CDR3 reads CASRINSNTEAFF. Here the CDR3 DNA reads TGTGCCAGCAGGATTAATAGCAACACTGAAGCTTTCTTT.

This clonotype was seen repeatedly, ten times or more. The CDR3 coding sequence is TGTGCCAGCAGCCAGACAGGGTTTGGTCAGCCCCAGCATTTT. This codes for CASSQTGFGQPQHF. The J gene is TRBJ1-5, the V gene TRBV7-2; the match to TRBD1 covers 7 bases. Losses at the gene ends were 5 bases for V and 6 bases for J; bases not matched to a gene: 7. The CDR3 length is 14 residues. The germline gives CDR1 SGHTA, CDR2 FQGNSA.

The V gene is TRBV27, the J gene TRBJ2-3, with 10 positions matching TRBD1. Germline CDR1 and CDR2: MNHEY and SMNVEV (reference sequence). Trimming at V came to 6 bases and at J to 6 bases, leaving 9 bases not matched to a gene. There are 15 residues in the CDR3. CDR3 sequence reads: CASRYGTGEGDTQYF. The DNA of the CDR3 is TGTGCCAGCAGATATGGGACAGGGGAGGGCGATACGCAGTATTTT.

This clonotype has ten or more counts. The gene calls are TRBV7-2 and TRBJ2-3; 9 nucleotides agree with TRBD2. CDR1 and CDR2 (germline): SGHTA, FQGNSA. V lost 3 bases, J lost 3 bases, and 4 bases stayed unmatched. This CDR3 contains 15 residues. The CDR3: CASSLSGGRTDTQYF. CDR3 in DNA: TGTGCCAGCAGCTTGAGCGGGGGGAGGACAGATACGCAGTATTTT.

This clonotype was seen a few times. This sequence joins TRBV6-1 and TRBJ2-3; no definite D call. The CDR3 is 14 amino acids. The V end was cut by 5 bases, the J end by 2 bases, with 11 bases between. Germline V CDR1 and CDR2: MNHNS, SASEGT. This CDR3 reads CASSYGLATDTQYF. The CDR3 DNA sequence: TGTGCCAGCAGTTATGGTTTGGCCACAGATACGCAGTATTTT.

The rearrangement uses TRBV19 and TRBJ2-2; D unclear. V was pared by 0 bases and J by 7 bases, with 9 bases between. CDR1 and CDR2 from the germline V gene are LNHDA and SQIVND (reference sequence). This CDR3 comprises 14 residues. CDR3 protein: CASSIDYVIGELFF. In DNA form, the CDR3 reads TGTGCCAGTAGTATAGATTACGTTATCGGGGAGCTGTTTTTT.